Below, one T cell receptor beta chain is given with its context. These data belong to a study of type 1 regulatory T cells. Study summary: An in vitro protocol generated T-allo10, a Tr1-enriched, alloantigen-specific CD4 T cell product.

TCRdb re-called the reads through MiXCR, storing one row per CDR3 protein. Seen here are 80,000 to 100,000 distinct CDR3 sequences, about a third observed once, and the top ten hold 2.2%. The clonotype originates from a human donor in good health. The sample consisted of CD4+ T cells, either the whole sample or a sorted fraction (not recorded which).

The CDR3: CASSLVGGTNTGELFF. The CDR3 nucleotides are TGCGCCAGCAGCTTGGTAGGCGGAACGAACACCGGGGAGCTGTTTTTT. The rearrangement uses TRBV5-1 and TRBJ2-2; no clear D. The CDR3 sequence is 16 residues long. CDR1 and CDR2 (germline): SGHRS, YFSETQ. The V end was cut by 0 bases, the J end by 0 bases, with 9 bases between.